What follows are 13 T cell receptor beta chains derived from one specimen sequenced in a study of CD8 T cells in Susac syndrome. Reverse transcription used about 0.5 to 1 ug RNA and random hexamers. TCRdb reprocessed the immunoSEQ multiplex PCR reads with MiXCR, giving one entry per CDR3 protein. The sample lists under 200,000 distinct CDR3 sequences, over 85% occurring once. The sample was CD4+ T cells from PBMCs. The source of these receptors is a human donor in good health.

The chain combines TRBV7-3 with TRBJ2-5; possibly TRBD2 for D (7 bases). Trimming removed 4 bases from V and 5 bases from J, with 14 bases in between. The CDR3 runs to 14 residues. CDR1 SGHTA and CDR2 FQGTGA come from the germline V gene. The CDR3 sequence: CASSSRGGSETQYF. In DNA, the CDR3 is TGTGCCAGCAGCTCGCGCGGGGGCTCGGAGACCCAGTACTTC.

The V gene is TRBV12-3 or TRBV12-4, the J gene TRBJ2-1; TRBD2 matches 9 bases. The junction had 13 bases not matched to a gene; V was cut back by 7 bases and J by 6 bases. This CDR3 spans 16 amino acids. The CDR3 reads CASTPRASGVSNEQFF. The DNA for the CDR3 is TGTGCCAGCACCCCTCGGGCTAGCGGGGTCTCCAATGAGCAGTTCTTC.

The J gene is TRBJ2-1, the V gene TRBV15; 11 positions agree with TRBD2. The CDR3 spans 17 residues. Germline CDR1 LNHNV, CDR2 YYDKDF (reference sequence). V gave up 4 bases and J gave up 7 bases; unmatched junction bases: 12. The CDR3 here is CATSTNPTSGGRNEQFF. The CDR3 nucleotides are TGTGCCACCAGCACCAACCCCACTAGCGGGGGCAGGAATGAGCAGTTCTTC.

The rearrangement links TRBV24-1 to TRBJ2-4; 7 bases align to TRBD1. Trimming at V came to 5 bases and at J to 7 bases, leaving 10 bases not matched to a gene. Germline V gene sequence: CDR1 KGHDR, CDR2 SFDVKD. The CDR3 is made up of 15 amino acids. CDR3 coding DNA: TGTGCCACCAGTGCCGCGGACAGGTTGGGGAACATTCAGTACTTC. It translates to CATSAADRLGNIQYF.

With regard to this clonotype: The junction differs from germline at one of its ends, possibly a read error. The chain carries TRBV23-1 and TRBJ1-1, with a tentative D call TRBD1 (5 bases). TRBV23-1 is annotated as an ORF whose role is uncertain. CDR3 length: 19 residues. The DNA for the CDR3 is TGCGCCAGCAGGCAATCGGGGACGTGCGGAAGGAGGGTGAACACTGAAGCTTTCTTT. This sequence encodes CASRQSGTCGRRVNTEAFF.

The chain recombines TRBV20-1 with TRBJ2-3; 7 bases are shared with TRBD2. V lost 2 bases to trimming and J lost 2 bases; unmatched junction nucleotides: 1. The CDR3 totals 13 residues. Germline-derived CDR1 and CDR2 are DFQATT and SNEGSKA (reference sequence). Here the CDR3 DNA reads TGCAGTGCTAGACTAGCGGCCACAGATACGCAGTATTTT. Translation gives CSARLAATDTQYF.

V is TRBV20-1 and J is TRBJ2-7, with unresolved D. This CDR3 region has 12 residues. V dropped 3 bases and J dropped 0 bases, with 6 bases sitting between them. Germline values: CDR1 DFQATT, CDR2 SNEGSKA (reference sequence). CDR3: CSASGSSYEQYV. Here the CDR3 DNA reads TGCAGTGCTAGCGGTAGCTCCTACGAGCAGTACGTC.

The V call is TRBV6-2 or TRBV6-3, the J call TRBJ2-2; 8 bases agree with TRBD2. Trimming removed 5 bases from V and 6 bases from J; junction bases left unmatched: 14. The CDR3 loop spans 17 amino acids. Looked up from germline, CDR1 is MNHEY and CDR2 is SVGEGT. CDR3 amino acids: CASSPIGGLGGAGELFF. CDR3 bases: TGTGCCAGCAGTCCCATAGGGGGACTAGGAGGGGCCGGGGAGCTGTTTTTT.

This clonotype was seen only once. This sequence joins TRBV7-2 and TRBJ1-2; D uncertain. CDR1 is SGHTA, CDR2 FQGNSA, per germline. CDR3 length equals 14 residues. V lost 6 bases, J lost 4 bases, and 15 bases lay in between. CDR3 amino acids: CASSLGSIPYGYTF. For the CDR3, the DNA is TGTGCCAGCAGTCTGGGCAGTATCCCCTATGGCTACACCTTC.

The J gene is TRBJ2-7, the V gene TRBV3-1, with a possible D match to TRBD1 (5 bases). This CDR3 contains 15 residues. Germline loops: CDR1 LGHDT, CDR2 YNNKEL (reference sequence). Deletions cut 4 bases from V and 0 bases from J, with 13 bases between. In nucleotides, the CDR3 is TGTGCCAGCAGCCGCCGACAGTCACCCTCCTACGAGCAGTACTTC. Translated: CASSRRQSPSYEQYF.

CDR3 sequence (DNA): TGCAGCGTTGGCACGTTTCAGCCCCAGCATTTT. Amino acids: CSVGTFQPQHF. This chain joins TRBV29-1 and TRBJ1-5; no clear D gene. Germline CDR1 reads SQVTM; CDR2 reads ANQGSEA. V was cut by 4 bases and J by 6 bases, with 7 bases left in between. CDR3 size: 11 residues.

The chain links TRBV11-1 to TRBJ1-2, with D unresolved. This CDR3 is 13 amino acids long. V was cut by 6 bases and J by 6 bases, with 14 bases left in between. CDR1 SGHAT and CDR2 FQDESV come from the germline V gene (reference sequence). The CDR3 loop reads CASSPIRDDGYTF. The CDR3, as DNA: TGTGCCAGCAGTCCGATAAGGGATGATGGCTACACCTTC.

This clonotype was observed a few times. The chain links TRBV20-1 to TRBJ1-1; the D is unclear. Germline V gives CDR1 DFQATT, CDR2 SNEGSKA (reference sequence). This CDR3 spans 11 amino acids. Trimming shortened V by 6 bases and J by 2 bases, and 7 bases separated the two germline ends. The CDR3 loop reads CSAGRNTEAFF. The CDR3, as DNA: TGCAGTGCAGGTCGCAACACTGAAGCTTTCTTT.